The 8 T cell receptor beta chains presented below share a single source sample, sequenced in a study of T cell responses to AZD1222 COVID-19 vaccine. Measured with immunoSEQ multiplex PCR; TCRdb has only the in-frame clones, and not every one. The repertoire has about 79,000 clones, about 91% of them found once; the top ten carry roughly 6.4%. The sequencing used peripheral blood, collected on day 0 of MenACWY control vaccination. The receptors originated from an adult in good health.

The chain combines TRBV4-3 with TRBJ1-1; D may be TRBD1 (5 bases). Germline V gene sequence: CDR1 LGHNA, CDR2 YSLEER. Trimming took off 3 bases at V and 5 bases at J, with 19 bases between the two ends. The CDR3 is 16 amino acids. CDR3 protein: CASSQGPQQGSTEAFF. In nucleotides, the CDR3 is TGCGCCAGCAGCCAGGGACCTCAGCAGGGAAGTACTGAAGCTTTCTTT.

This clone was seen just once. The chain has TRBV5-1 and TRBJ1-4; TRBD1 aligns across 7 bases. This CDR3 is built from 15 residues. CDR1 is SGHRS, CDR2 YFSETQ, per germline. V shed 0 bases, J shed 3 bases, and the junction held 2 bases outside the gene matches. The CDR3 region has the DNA TGCGCCAGCAGCTTGGAACAGGGGTCTAATGAAAAACTGTTTTTT. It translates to CASSLEQGSNEKLFF.

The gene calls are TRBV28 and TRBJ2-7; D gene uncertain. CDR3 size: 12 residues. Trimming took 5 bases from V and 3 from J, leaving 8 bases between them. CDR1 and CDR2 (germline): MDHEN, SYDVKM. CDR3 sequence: CASSLYFYEQYF. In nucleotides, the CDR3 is TGTGCCAGCAGTCTCTACTTCTACGAGCAGTACTTC.

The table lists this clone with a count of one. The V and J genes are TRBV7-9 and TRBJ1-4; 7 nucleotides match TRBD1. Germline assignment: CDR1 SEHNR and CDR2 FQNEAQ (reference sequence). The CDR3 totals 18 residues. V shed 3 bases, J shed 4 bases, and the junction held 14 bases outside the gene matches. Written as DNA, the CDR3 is TGTGCCAGCAGCTTCGAAACTCAGGGGGTCGGGGGTAATGAAAAACTGTTTTTT. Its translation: CASSFETQGVGGNEKLFF.

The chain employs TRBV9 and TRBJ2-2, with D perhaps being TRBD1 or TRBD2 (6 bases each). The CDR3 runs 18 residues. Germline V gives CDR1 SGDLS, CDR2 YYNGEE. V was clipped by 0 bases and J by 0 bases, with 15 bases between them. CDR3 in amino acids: CASSVGRGTGANTGELFF. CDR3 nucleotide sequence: TGTGCCAGCAGCGTAGGTAGGGGGACGGGAGCGAACACCGGGGAGCTGTTTTTT.

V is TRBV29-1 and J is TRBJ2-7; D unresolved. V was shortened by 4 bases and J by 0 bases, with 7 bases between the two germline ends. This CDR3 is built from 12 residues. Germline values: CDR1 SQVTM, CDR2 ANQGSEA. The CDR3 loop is CSVGGDSYEQYF. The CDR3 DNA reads TGCAGCGTTGGTGGGGACTCCTACGAGCAGTACTTC.

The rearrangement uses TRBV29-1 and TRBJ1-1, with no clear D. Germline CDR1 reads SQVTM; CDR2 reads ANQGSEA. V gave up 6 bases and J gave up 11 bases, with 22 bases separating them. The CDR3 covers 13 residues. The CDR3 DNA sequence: TGCAGCGTCCATGGCCAGTCCGACCGTTCGGCTTTCTTT. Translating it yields CSVHGQSDRSAFF. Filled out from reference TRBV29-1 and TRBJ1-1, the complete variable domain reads SAVISQKPSRDICQRGTSLTIQCQVDSQVTMMFWYRQQPGQSLTLIATANQGSEATYESGFVIDKFPISRPNLTFSTLTVSNMSPEDSSIYLCSVHGQSDRSAFFGQGTRLTVV.

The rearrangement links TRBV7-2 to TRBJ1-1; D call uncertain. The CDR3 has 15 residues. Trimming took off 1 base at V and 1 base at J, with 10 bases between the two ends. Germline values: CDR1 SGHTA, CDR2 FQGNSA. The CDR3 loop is CASSLGGLGNTEAFF. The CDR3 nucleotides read TGTGCCAGCAGCTTAGGAGGGCTTGGGAACACTGAAGCTTTCTTT.